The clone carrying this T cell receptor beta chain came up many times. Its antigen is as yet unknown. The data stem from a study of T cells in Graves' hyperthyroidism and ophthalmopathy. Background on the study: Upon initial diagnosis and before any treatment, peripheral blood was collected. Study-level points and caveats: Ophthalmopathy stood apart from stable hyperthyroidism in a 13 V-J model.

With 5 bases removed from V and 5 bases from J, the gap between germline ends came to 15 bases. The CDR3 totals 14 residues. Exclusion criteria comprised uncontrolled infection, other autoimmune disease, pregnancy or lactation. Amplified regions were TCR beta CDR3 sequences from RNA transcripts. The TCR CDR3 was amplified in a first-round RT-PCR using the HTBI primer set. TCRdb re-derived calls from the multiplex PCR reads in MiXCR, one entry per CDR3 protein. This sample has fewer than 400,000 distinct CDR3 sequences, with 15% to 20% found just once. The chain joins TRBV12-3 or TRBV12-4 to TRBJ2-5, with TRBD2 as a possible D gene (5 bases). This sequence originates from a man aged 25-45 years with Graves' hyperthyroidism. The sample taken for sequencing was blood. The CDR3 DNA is TGTGCCAGCAGTCTCGCCGCGGGCCTCGAGACCCAGTACTTC. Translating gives CASSLAAGLETQYF.